The 20 T cell receptor beta chains below were found in one sample sequenced in a study of read filtering for tumor transcriptome and immune sequencing. Molecular barcoded adaptors covering alpha/delta and beta/gamma chains were used on approximately 400 ng RNA. MiXCR, run by TCRdb on the reads, gives a single entry per CDR3 protein. The sample has some 41,000 distinct CDR3 sequences, about an eighth seen once. Sequencing was done on a sample of a population of CD138-negative cells sorted from bone marrow. The receptors stem from a donor at least 40 years old with multiple myeloma.

This clonotype came up many times. The V call is TRBV20-1, the J call TRBJ1-5, with 7 bases aligning to TRBD1. The CDR3 totals 15 residues. Germline V gives CDR1 DFQATT, CDR2 SNEGSKA (reference sequence). After removal of 7 bases from V and 0 bases from J, the junction contained 9 bases not matched to a gene. The CDR3 DNA is TGCAGTGTTCAGGGGGTCAGGGATAGCAATCAGCCCCAGCATTTT. Translation gives CSVQGVRDSNQPQHF.

Many counts were recorded for this clonotype. The chain links TRBV3-1 to TRBJ2-5; D may be TRBD2 (7 bases). V was trimmed by 10 bases and J by 0 bases, leaving 18 bases between them. The length of the CDR3 is 15 residues. Germline values: CDR1 LGHDT, CDR2 YNNKEL (reference sequence). The DNA for the CDR3 is TGTGCCACACAGGGTCTGCGGGAGTACCAAGAGACCCAGTACTTC. Its translation is CATQGLREYQETQYF.

This clonotype was recorded many times. The genes are TRBV6-2 or TRBV6-3 and TRBJ2-7, with a tentative D call TRBD1 (6 bases). The CDR3 length is 15 residues. Deletions cut 4 bases from V and 1 base from J, with 14 bases between. CDR1 and CDR2 from the germline V gene are MNHEY and SVGEGT. The CDR3 protein is CASSSRRDISYEQYF. As DNA, the CDR3 is TGTGCCAGCAGTTCTCGCCGGGACATTTCCTACGAGCAGTACTTC.

The rearrangement links TRBV12-3 or TRBV12-4 to TRBJ2-1, with 7 bases identical to TRBD1. V lost 8 bases to trimming and J lost 7 bases; unmatched junction nucleotides: 8. The CDR3 length is 13 residues. The CDR3 loop is CASQGVGGNEQFF. The CDR3 DNA follows: TGTGCCAGCCAGGGGGTTGGGGGTAATGAGCAGTTCTTC.

At least ten counts were recorded for this clonotype. The chain uses TRBV5-1 and TRBJ1-2; 7 nucleotides match TRBD1. CDR1 is SGHRS, CDR2 YFSETQ, per germline. J gave up 8 bases and V 5 bases, and 12 bases lay outside the gene matches. This CDR3 comprises 14 residues. For the CDR3, the DNA is TGCGCCAGCAGGACCGGGACAGCCGTAGACGGCTACACCTTC. Its translation is CASRTGTAVDGYTF. The full variable domain, rest sourced from reference TRBV5-1 and TRBJ1-2, is KAGVTQTPRYLIKTRGQQVTLSCSPISGHRSVSWYQQTPGQGLQFLFEYFSETQRNKGNFPGRFSGRQFSNSRSEMNVSTLELGDSALYLCASRTGTAVDGYTFGSGTRLTVV.

This clonotype was detected once. It may be a read error: a sequence one base away is much more abundant. The gene calls are TRBV24-1 and TRBJ2-5; 12 positions match TRBD1. Germline V gives CDR1 KGHDR, CDR2 SFDVKD. The V segment lost 7 bases and the J segment 7 bases; nucleotides outside the gene matches: 3. CDR3 size: 13 residues. CDR3: CATRGTGGGTQYF. CDR3 DNA sequence: TGTGCCACCAGGGGGACAGGGGGCGGGACCCAGTACTTC.

This clonotype was recorded many times. The rearrangement uses TRBV9 and TRBJ2-7; D call uncertain. This CDR3 is 12 amino acids long. From germline, CDR1 is SGDLS and CDR2 YYNGEE. Trimming removed 0 bases at V and 5 bases at J, with 6 bases between. CDR3 loop: CASSVDGDEQYF. Here the CDR3 DNA reads TGTGCCAGCAGCGTAGACGGTGACGAGCAGTACTTC.

This clonotype was seen at least ten times. The chain joins TRBV10-3 to TRBJ2-7; D gene uncertain. The V gene lost 9 bases and the J gene lost 4 bases, with 10 bases spanning the gap. This CDR3 contains 11 residues. Germline CDR1 reads ENHRY; CDR2 reads SYGVKD. CDR3 sequence reads: CAIEDGYEQYF. CDR3 DNA: TGTGCCATAGAAGACGGATACGAGCAGTACTTC.

V and J are TRBV6-2 or TRBV6-3 and TRBJ1-6; possible D gene TRBD1, 5 bases. This CDR3 is 12 amino acids long. Trimming cost V 10 bases and J 9 bases, with 13 bases left between them. The germline CDR1 and CDR2 sequences are MNHEY and SVGEGT. This CDR3 is CAIGTVRSPLHF. The CDR3 DNA reads as TGTGCCATCGGGACGGTTCGTTCACCCCTCCACTTT.

This clonotype has only a few counts. The chain employs TRBV29-1 and TRBJ2-2; 7 bases match TRBD2. V lost 0 bases and J lost 2; bases outside the gene matches: 6. The CDR3 covers 16 residues. CDR1 is SQVTM and CDR2 is ANQGSEA in the germline V gene. The CDR3 loop reads CSVEDRSGENTGELFF. CDR3 nucleotide sequence: TGCAGCGTTGAAGACAGGAGCGGGGAAAACACCGGGGAGCTGTTTTTT.

This clonotype is medium-sized (0.01 to 0.1%). The gene calls are TRBV12-3 or TRBV12-4 and TRBJ2-1, with D uncertain. This CDR3 comprises 13 residues. The V end lost 5 bases, the J end lost 12 bases, and 17 bases lay between the germline ends. The CDR3 DNA sequence: TGTGCCAGCAGTCCAGCATTAGCTTTACGGCAGTTCTTC. Protein sequence: CASSPALALRQFF.

This clonotype was recorded at least ten times. This chain joins TRBV7-2 and TRBJ1-1; possible D gene TRBD1, 6 bases. V was shortened by 6 bases and J by 6 bases, with 14 bases between the two germline ends. CDR1 SGHTA and CDR2 FQGNSA come from the germline V gene. The CDR3 spans 13 residues. The CDR3 here is CASSYYRAPEAFF. For the CDR3, the DNA is TGTGCCAGCAGTTACTACAGGGCCCCTGAAGCTTTCTTT. The full variable domain, completed using reference TRBV7-2 and TRBJ1-1, is GAGVSQSPSNKVTEKGKDVELRCDPISGHTALYWYRQSLGQGLEFLIYFQGNSAPDKSGLPSDRFSAERTGGSVSTLTIQRTQQEDSAVYLCASSYYRAPEAFFGQGTRLTVV.

Ten or more counts support this clonotype. The rearrangement uses TRBV7-9 and TRBJ1-5, with a possible D match to TRBD1 (5 bases). The germline gives CDR1 SEHNR, CDR2 FQNEAQ (reference sequence). Trimming took off 1 base at V and 10 bases at J, with 17 bases between the two ends. The CDR3 has 15 amino acids. CDR3 loop: CASSLGDGEGLPQHF. The CDR3 DNA sequence: TGTGCCAGCAGCTTAGGGGACGGGGAGGGCCTACCCCAGCATTTT.

At least ten counts were recorded for this clonotype. V and J are TRBV28 and TRBJ1-4; no reliable D call. This CDR3 region has 15 residues. Germline assignment: CDR1 MDHEN and CDR2 SYDVKM. Trimming took off 2 bases at V and 5 bases at J, with 12 bases between the two ends. For the CDR3, the DNA is TGTGCCAGCAGTTTAAGGGATTCCTTCAATGAAAAACTGTTTTTT. This sequence encodes CASSLRDSFNEKLFF.

With respect to this clonotype: A single base separates this from a much larger clone, so it may be a read error. The chain joins TRBV28 to TRBJ2-3; D may be TRBD1 or TRBD2 (5 bases each). The germline V gene has CDR1 MDHEN and CDR2 SYDVKM. The CDR3 loop spans 14 amino acids. Deletions cut 10 bases from V and 4 bases from J, with 18 bases between. The CDR3, as DNA: TGTGCCATCACCATGGACCGAGGGGCAGATACGCAGTATTTT. This gives the protein CAITMDRGADTQYF.

This clonotype was counted at least ten times. The V call is TRBV29-1, the J call TRBJ2-7, with D unclear. The CDR3 covers 12 residues. Germline V gene lookup returns CDR1 SQVTM and CDR2 ANQGSEA. The V and J ends lost 2 bases and 2 bases respectively, with 7 bases between them. CDR3 DNA sequence: TGCAGCGTTGAAATGGGAACCTACGAGCAGTACTTC. This sequence encodes CSVEMGTYEQYF.

This clonotype came up many times. The gene calls are TRBV15 and TRBJ2-1, with 7 nucleotides matching TRBD1. CDR3 size: 18 residues. Germline V gene sequence: CDR1 LNHNV, CDR2 YYDKDF (reference sequence). V lost 3 bases, J lost 8 bases, and 19 bases stayed unmatched. In DNA, the CDR3 is TGTGCCACCAGCAGTTTGACCCCCTCGACAGGGAAGGTGGATGAGCAGTTCTTC. The encoded protein is CATSSLTPSTGKVDEQFF.

The sample holds many counts of this clonotype. The chain combines TRBV4-1 with TRBJ2-3; 8 positions match TRBD2. Germline V gives CDR1 MGHRA, CDR2 YSYEKL. The ends lost 3 bases at V and 1 base at J; junction bases unmatched: 6. The CDR3 is 16 amino acids. The CDR3 here is CASSHTLAARTDTQYF. The CDR3 DNA is TGCGCCAGCAGCCATACACTAGCGGCCCGCACAGATACGCAGTATTTT.

In this sample, this clonotype turned up many times. The chain joins TRBV7-3 to TRBJ2-3; 12 bases map to TRBD2. Germline CDR1 reads SGHTA; CDR2 reads FQGTGA. The CDR3 consists of 16 residues. Trimming cost V 3 bases and J 4 bases; bases outside gene matches: 5. CDR3 sequence (DNA): TGTGCCAGCAGCTTTCTAGCGGGAGGGAGGGCAGATACGCAGTATTTT. Translation gives CASSFLAGGRADTQYF.

In its sample, this clonotype was seen many times. An end of the junction does not agree with germline; a read error may underlie this. The chain carries TRBV5-1 and TRBJ1-1, with TRBD1 matching 9 bases. Per the germline V gene, CDR1 is SGHRS and CDR2 is YFSETQ. The CDR3 runs 15 residues. As DNA, the CDR3 is TGCGCCAGCAGCTTACAGGGGGCCCCCAGCACTGAAGTTTTCTTT. The encoded protein is CASSLQGAPSTEVFF.